Listed here are 9 T cell receptor beta chains from one sample, sequenced in a study of blood T cell repertoires in COVID-19. Profiling relied on immunoSEQ multiplex PCR, and the TCRdb table lists in-frame clones only, not all of them. The sample yields tens of thousands of clones, 75% to 90% seen once. The sequenced material came from peripheral blood. The receptors were gathered from a man of 80 years or more with acute or convalescent COVID-19.

The chain carries TRBV28 and TRBJ2-7; the match to TRBD1 covers 8 bases. The CDR3 spans 16 residues. Germline assignment: CDR1 MDHEN and CDR2 SYDVKM. J was trimmed by 1 base and V by 4 bases; bases with no gene match: 9. The CDR3 is CASSSRGTGDSYEQYF. CDR3 in DNA: TGTGCCAGCAGTTCCCGGGGGACAGGCGATTCCTACGAGCAGTACTTC.

This chain uses TRBV6-5 with TRBJ1-1; possibly TRBD1 for D (6 bases). Germline V lookup: CDR1 MNHEY, CDR2 SVGAGI. V shed 6 bases and J shed 1 base, with 15 bases lying between them. This CDR3 contains 15 residues. Here the CDR3 reads CASSRQETRNTEAFF. For the CDR3, the DNA is TGTGCCAGCAGCCGACAGGAAACTAGGAACACTGAAGCTTTCTTT.

This CDR3 is CASSLEGLHQETQYF. Here the CDR3 DNA reads TGCGCCAGCAGCTTAGAGGGCCTACACCAAGAGACCCAGTACTTC. This rearrangement joins TRBV5-1 to TRBJ2-5; D perhaps matches TRBD2 (5 bases). CDR3 length: 15 residues. V shed 2 bases and J shed 0 bases, with 11 bases lying between them. Germline lookup yields CDR1 SGHRS and CDR2 YFSETQ.

This sequence joins TRBV9 and TRBJ2-7; D gene ambiguous. Germline values: CDR1 SGDLS, CDR2 YYNGEE. Between the trimmed V and J ends, which lost 0 bases and 1 base, there was a span of 14 bases. The CDR3 is 16 residues long. CDR3 in DNA: TGTGCCAGCAGCGTAGGTATGGAGTCCCATTCCTACGAGCAGTACTTC. It translates to CASSVGMESHSYEQYF. Full variable domain (remainder filled in from reference TRBV9 and TRBJ2-7): DSGVTQTPKHLITATGQRVTLRCSPRSGDLSVYWYQQSLDQGLQFLIQYYNGEERAKGNILERFSAQQFPDLHSELNLSSLELGDSALYFCASSVGMESHSYEQYFGPGTRLTVT.

This chain joins TRBV30 and TRBJ2-4; a weak D match, TRBD2 (6 bases). Germline V CDR1 and CDR2: GTSNPN, SVGIG (reference sequence). This CDR3 contains 13 residues. Deletions cut 7 bases from V and 7 bases from J, with 17 bases between. The DNA of the CDR3 is TGTGCCTCGGAGGGTCACGATAGGAACATTCAGTACTTC. Translation: CASEGHDRNIQYF.

J is TRBJ1-3 and V is TRBV9; TRBD1 might be the D (6 bases). Trimming took off 3 bases at V and 2 bases at J, with 15 bases between the two ends. The CDR3 totals 16 residues. Per germline, CDR1 SGDLS and CDR2 YYNGEE. CDR3 loop: CASSAEGEGAGNTIYF. Here the CDR3 DNA reads TGTGCCAGCAGCGCCGAGGGGGAGGGGGCTGGAAACACCATATATTTT. Using reference TRBV9 and TRBJ1-3 for the parts outside the CDR3, the full variable domain is DSGVTQTPKHLITATGQRVTLRCSPRSGDLSVYWYQQSLDQGLQFLIQYYNGEERAKGNILERFSAQQFPDLHSELNLSSLELGDSALYFCASSAEGEGAGNTIYFGEGSWLTVV.

Notes on this clone: Germline is not matched at one junction end, which may reflect a read error. CDR3: CANSLVRLASDEQFF. CDR3 DNA: TGTGCCAACAGCTTAGTTAGGCTAGCGTCAGATGAGCAGTTCTTC. The rearrangement uses TRBV7-2 and TRBJ2-1; TRBD2 might be the D (6 bases). This CDR3 contains 15 residues. Per germline, CDR1 SGHTA and CDR2 FQGNSA.

The CDR3 region has the DNA TGTGCCAGCAGCCCAGCCCCCACTAGCGGCTACGAGCAGTACTTC. Its translation is CASSPAPTSGYEQYF. The chain recombines TRBV27 with TRBJ2-7, with 8 bases identical to TRBD2. The CDR3 runs to 15 residues. The V and J ends lost 6 bases and 3 bases, in that order; junction bases with no gene match: 10. Germline CDR1 reads MNHEY; CDR2 reads SMNVEV (reference sequence).

This rearrangement joins TRBV5-1 to TRBJ1-2; 8 positions agree with TRBD1. The CDR3 spans 16 residues. J gave up 3 bases and V 0 bases, and 7 bases lay outside the gene matches. Germline V gene data show CDR1 as SGHRS and CDR2 as YFSETQ. The CDR3 spells CASSLGGQGADYGYTF. The CDR3 region has the DNA TGCGCCAGCAGCTTGGGCGGGCAGGGGGCGGACTATGGCTACACCTTC.